This record covers a single TCR beta chain. Antigen specificity is unknown. The data were taken from a study of cytomegalovirus exposure and HLA in healthy donors. Study-level findings and limits: A later examination showed that TCR association rates differed by HLA locus, with DRB1 most and HLA-C fewest. Prior analysis indicated that the majority of TCR beta V segments exhibited productivity approximately 87% or approximately 30% of the time.

Those who donated were healthy bone marrow donors. Both 60 Vbeta primers and 13 Jbeta primers went into the PCR. Per the authors' pipeline: Later, an analysis found some 80 million unique TCR beta chains, and about 10 million of these were shared. Clones were sequenced by immunoSEQ multiplex PCR, and TCRdb holds only the in-frame ones, with some missing. The V and J calls and clone size come from that table; D and trimming were worked out from the DNA. The table has some 150,000 clones, approximately 79% seen once. The receptor was derived from a man aged 60 to 75 in good health and CMV-seronegative. Material: PBMCs.

The DNA of the CDR3 is TGTGCCAGTCGGGAAAGCGGGAGGGCCAGGTATACGCAGTATTTT. It yields the protein CASRESGRARYTQYF. This chain links TRBV19 with TRBJ2-3; TRBD2 aligns across 10 bases. CDR3 length: 15 amino acids. V shed 8 bases, J shed 7 bases, and the junction held 12 bases outside the gene matches. In germline, CDR1 is LNHDA, CDR2 SQIVND (reference sequence).